The clone carrying this T cell receptor beta chain was found a few times. What it binds is unknown. Trimming took off 3 bases at V and 5 bases at J, with 14 bases between the two ends. The CDR3 is made up of 14 amino acids. Germline V CDR1 and CDR2: LGHNA, YSLEER. The entry originates in a study of response to subunit inactivated influenza vaccine. From the RT-PCR reads, TCRdb called clonotypes with MiXCR, one entry per CDR3 protein. Of 500,000 or so distinct CDR3 sequences detected, 16% appear once; the ten largest clones hold over 2.5%. Findings and limits, study-wide: Few additional T cells are recruited per seasonal influenza vaccination, authors suggested.

This chain uses TRBV4-3 with TRBJ2-7; D possibly uses TRBD1 or TRBD2 (6 bases each). The receptor comes from a man between 50 and 75 years old who received an inactivated influenza vaccine. Sequenced material: CD4+ T cells sorted from PBMCs, taken about 23 months after vaccination. The CDR3 DNA reads as TGCGCCAGCAGCCAGACCGGGGGCATCGACGAGCAGTACTTC. Translation: CASSQTGGIDEQYF.